Below are 31 T cell receptor beta chains sequenced from a single sample in a study of cytotoxic CD8 clonotypes in ibrutinib-treated CLL. The data were produced by immunoSEQ multiplex PCR, yet TCRdb's version contains in-frame clones alone and is incomplete. The sample has some 150,000 clones, around three quarters seen once. The sample here was PBMCs, taken after 12 months of ibrutinib treatment. These receptors all come from a human donor with chronic lymphocytic leukemia.

CDR3: CASSLLLNEQYF. The CDR3 DNA reads TGTGCCAGCAGCTTGCTCTTGAACGAGCAGTACTTC. The V gene is TRBV5-5, the J gene TRBJ2-7; D not certain. The CDR3 sequence is 12 residues long. With 1 base removed from V and 5 bases from J, the gap between germline ends came to 7 bases. Germline loops: CDR1 SGHKS, CDR2 YYEKEE (reference sequence).

This sequence joins TRBV19 and TRBJ1-5, with TRBD1 matching 11 bases. The CDR3 length is 16 residues. Germline CDR1 LNHDA, CDR2 SQIVND (reference sequence). The trim removed 4 bases at V and 6 bases at J, leaving 8 bases unmatched. CDR3 DNA: TGTGCCAGTAGTAAAAGGACAGGGGGCGTGGGTCAGCCCCAGCATTTT. This gives the protein CASSKRTGGVGQPQHF.

The CDR3 DNA is TGTGCCAGTGGGGCAGGGGGCTTAGAGACCCAGTACTTC. Amino acids: CASGAGGLETQYF. V gene TRBV19 combines with J gene TRBJ2-5; 8 bases line up with TRBD1. After removal of 8 bases from V and 4 bases from J, the junction contained 6 bases not matched to a gene. Germline V gives CDR1 LNHDA, CDR2 SQIVND (reference sequence). This CDR3 has 13 amino acids.

This chain joins TRBV21-1 and TRBJ1-5. TRBV21-1 is annotated as a pseudogene. The CDR3 totals 19 residues. The CDR3 loop reads CASSNLVQRREGGNQPQHF. For the CDR3, the DNA is TGTGCCAGCAGCAATTTAGTCCAAAGGCGGGAAGGTGGCAATCAGCCCCAGCATTTT.

V gene TRBV18 combines with J gene TRBJ2-3; no definite D call. The germline V and J ends were trimmed by 2 bases and 4 bases, with 4 bases remaining between them. The germline V gene encodes CDR1 KGHSH and CDR2 LQKENI. CDR3 size: 12 residues. The CDR3 spells CASSPLADTQYF. Written as DNA, the CDR3 is TGTGCCAGCTCACCATTGGCAGATACGCAGTATTTT.

This clone occurred a few times. The chain recombines TRBV4-1 with TRBJ1-5; no clear D gene. V shed 0 bases and J shed 3 bases, with 12 bases lying between them. This CDR3 is built from 16 residues. Germline V gene data show CDR1 as MGHRA and CDR2 as YSYEKL. The DNA for the CDR3 is TGCGCCAGCAGCCAAGATTACGGAGGGTCCAATCAGCCCCAGCATTTT. This sequence encodes CASSQDYGGSNQPQHF.

This chain links TRBV11-3 with TRBJ2-7; D perhaps matches TRBD2 (6 bases). The germline V gene has CDR1 SGHNT and CDR2 YENEEA. The CDR3 runs 14 residues. V lost 5 bases and J 0 bases, leaving 11 bases between the germline ends. The chain's CDR3 is CASSLRDFSYEQYF. The CDR3 DNA follows: TGTGCCAGCAGCCTTCGGGACTTCTCCTACGAGCAGTACTTC.

This clone was observed a handful of times. The chain links TRBV28 to TRBJ1-4, with unresolved D. CDR1 and CDR2 (germline): MDHEN, SYDVKM. The CDR3 consists of 15 residues. V lost 0 bases and J lost 5, with 10 bases in between. The CDR3 DNA reads as TGTGCCAGCAGTTTATGGCAGGCCGGGAATGAAAAACTGTTTTTT. Residues: CASSLWQAGNEKLFF.

The chain carries TRBV6-5 and TRBJ2-2; D not resolved. Germline V gene sequence: CDR1 MNHEY, CDR2 SVGAGI. This CDR3 is 14 amino acids long. V was shortened by 4 bases and J by 1 base, with 7 bases between the two germline ends. The CDR3 sequence: CASSWAENTGELFF. The CDR3 DNA reads as TGTGCCAGCAGTTGGGCCGAGAACACCGGGGAGCTGTTTTTT.

This clone was picked up a small number of times. This chain joins TRBV29-1 and TRBJ1-2; 8 nucleotides line up with TRBD1. Germline CDR1 is SQVTM and CDR2 is ANQGSEA. The junction had 6 bases not matched to a gene; V was cut back by 3 bases and J by 6 bases. The CDR3 consists of 13 residues. In nucleotides, the CDR3 is TGCAGCGTTGAGGGACAGGAGGGCAATGGCTACACCTTC. It is translated as CSVEGQEGNGYTF.

The J gene is TRBJ2-5, the V gene TRBV7-9; D unclear. The CDR3 sequence is 12 residues long. From germline, CDR1 is SEHNR and CDR2 FQNEAQ (reference sequence). Trimming cost V 1 base and J 5 bases, with 5 bases left between them. CDR3 sequence reads: CASSLVSETQYF. In DNA, the CDR3 is TGTGCCAGCAGCTTAGTATCTGAGACCCAGTACTTC.

This chain uses TRBV4-1 with TRBJ2-5, with D unclear. The CDR3 runs to 15 residues. CDR1 is MGHRA and CDR2 is YSYEKL in the germline V gene. Trimming took 1 base from V and 5 from J, leaving 14 bases between them. CDR3 protein: CASSQVHSATETQYF. Written as DNA, the CDR3 is TGCGCCAGCAGCCAAGTCCACTCAGCTACCGAGACCCAGTACTTC.

The chain joins TRBV5-1 to TRBJ2-7; unclear D gene. Germline V CDR1 and CDR2: SGHRS, YFSETQ. The CDR3 length is 15 residues. Trimming removed 0 bases at V and 6 bases at J, with 16 bases between. The CDR3 nucleotides read TGCGCCAGCAGCTTGGCGGCCGTACAAGTCGCCGAGCAGTACTTC. Protein: CASSLAAVQVAEQYF.

The chain recombines TRBV19 with TRBJ1-5, with no clear D. V was cut by 4 bases and J by 6 bases, with 7 bases left in between. Germline assignment: CDR1 LNHDA and CDR2 SQIVND (reference sequence). CDR3 size: 12 residues. The CDR3 spells CASSNRGQPQHF. The CDR3 nucleotides are TGTGCCAGTAGTAACCGGGGTCAGCCCCAGCATTTT.

The table lists this clone with a few counts. The rearrangement joins TRBV18 to TRBJ1-1; 8 bases map to TRBD1. The CDR3 has 15 amino acids. Germline V gene data show CDR1 as KGHSH and CDR2 as LQKENI. V lost 2 bases and J lost 1; bases outside the gene matches: 3. The CDR3 protein is CASSPVGTGNTEAFF. The CDR3 nucleotides are TGTGCCAGCTCACCAGTCGGGACAGGGAACACTGAAGCTTTCTTT. Full variable domain (rest looked up from reference TRBV18 and TRBJ1-1): NAGVMQNPRHLVRRRGQEARLRCSPMKGHSHVYWYRQLPEEGLKFMVYLQKENIIDESGMPKERFSAEFPKEGPSILRIQQVVRGDSAAYFCASSPVGTGNTEAFFGQGTRLTVV.

The genes are TRBV18 and TRBJ1-1, with D perhaps matching TRBD1 (6 bases). CDR1 and CDR2 from the germline V gene are KGHSH and LQKENI. The V end was cut by 4 bases, the J end by 5 bases, with 11 bases between. This CDR3 has 13 residues. The chain's CDR3 is CASSRTDETEAFF. For the CDR3, the DNA is TGTGCCAGCTCACGGACAGACGAGACTGAAGCTTTCTTT.

V and J are TRBV27 and TRBJ2-1; either TRBD1 or TRBD2 may fit D (5 bases each). The germline CDR1 and CDR2 sequences are MNHEY and SMNVEV (reference sequence). V was shortened by 6 bases and J by 10 bases, with 13 bases between the two germline ends. The CDR3 loop spans 12 amino acids. CDR3 sequence (DNA): TGTGCCAGCAGCCGGGACGAGGGAGAGCAGTTCTTC. This gives the protein CASSRDEGEQFF.

The V gene is TRBV7-6, the J gene TRBJ1-1, with 7 bases identical to TRBD1. V shed 3 bases, J shed 0 bases, and the junction held 7 bases outside the gene matches. The CDR3 has 16 amino acids. Germline V gene sequence: CDR1 SGHVS, CDR2 FNYEAQ. CDR3 region: CASSLPMGQMNTEAFF. CDR3 sequence (DNA): TGTGCCAGCAGCTTGCCAATGGGACAGATGAACACTGAAGCTTTCTTT.

The DNA for the CDR3 is TGCACCAGCAGCCAAGATCAGGGCGGGGGGCCCTACAATGAGCAGTTCTTC. Translating gives CTSSQDQGGGPYNEQFF. The chain has TRBV1 and TRBJ2-1; the table's D call TRBD2 went unverified against the DNA. TRBV1 is reported as a pseudogene. The CDR3 spans 17 residues.

The chain has TRBV11-2 and TRBJ2-7; maybe TRBD1 (7 bases). CDR1 and CDR2 (germline): SGHAT, FQNNGV. This CDR3 has 15 amino acids. Trimming shortened V by 3 bases and J by 3 bases, and 15 bases separated the two germline ends. The CDR3 DNA follows: TGTGCCAGCAGCTTCGGCAGGGGGGATTTCTACGAGCAGTACTTC. Translation gives CASSFGRGDFYEQYF.

The gene calls are TRBV9 and TRBJ2-3; D is undetermined. V lost 0 bases to trimming and J lost 0 bases, with 11 bases between them. This CDR3 comprises 16 residues. The germline CDR1 and CDR2 sequences are SGDLS and YYNGEE. In DNA, the CDR3 is TGTGCCAGCAGCGTAGATTTGAGTCGGAGCACAGATACGCAGTATTTT. Amino acids: CASSVDLSRSTDTQYF. The full variable domain, completed using reference TRBV9 and TRBJ2-3, is DSGVTQTPKHLITATGQRVTLRCSPRSGDLSVYWYQQSLDQGLQFLIQYYNGEERAKGNILERFSAQQFPDLHSELNLSSLELGDSALYFCASSVDLSRSTDTQYFGPGTRLTVL.

This chain uses TRBV7-9 with TRBJ1-4; TRBD1 agrees at 7 bases. The V segment lost 1 base and the J segment 5 bases; nucleotides outside the gene matches: 1. Germline values: CDR1 SEHNR, CDR2 FQNEAQ (reference sequence). The CDR3 length is 14 residues. As DNA, the CDR3 is TGTGCCAGCAGCTTAGGGACAGGAAATGAAAAACTGTTTTTT. It yields the protein CASSLGTGNEKLFF.

V gene TRBV6-5 combines with J gene TRBJ1-1, with a weak D call TRBD1 (6 bases). Trimming removed 2 bases at V and 5 bases at J, with 9 bases between. Germline lookup yields CDR1 MNHEY and CDR2 SVGAGI. The CDR3 is made up of 13 amino acids. CDR3 residues: CASSYGGQTEAFF. The CDR3 DNA follows: TGTGCCAGCAGTTACGGGGGCCAAACTGAAGCTTTCTTT.

This clone was seen just once. This chain uses TRBV10-2 with TRBJ1-2, with D hard to call. The germline gives CDR1 WSHSY, CDR2 SAAADI. V was trimmed by 3 bases and J by 3 bases, leaving 8 bases between them. The CDR3 is 13 amino acids. The CDR3 sequence is CASSDSFDYGYTF. As DNA, the CDR3 is TGCGCCAGCAGTGACAGTTTCGACTATGGCTACACCTTC.

As DNA, the CDR3 is TGTGCCAGCAGTCTTGCGACAGGGGTGAATACGCAGTATTTT. Amino acids: CASSLATGVNTQYF. The V gene is TRBV28, the J gene TRBJ2-3; 8 nucleotides match TRBD1. Trimming removed 5 bases from V and 7 bases from J; junction bases left unmatched: 8. Germline CDR1 MDHEN, CDR2 SYDVKM. The CDR3 sequence is 14 residues long.

V usage is TRBV2 and J usage is TRBJ2-7; a weak D match, TRBD1 (5 bases). Germline assignment: CDR1 SNHLY and CDR2 FYNNEI. The V and J ends lost 6 bases and 6 bases respectively, with 6 bases between them. The length of the CDR3 is 10 residues. The CDR3 DNA follows: TGTGCCAGCAGGGGGCTCGAGCAGTACTTC. Its protein product is CASRGLEQYF.

This clone appeared once. The rearrangement joins TRBV9 to TRBJ2-2, with a weak D call TRBD1 (8 bases). Looked up from germline, CDR1 is SGDLS and CDR2 is YYNGEE. V lost 3 bases and J 5 bases, leaving 14 bases between the germline ends. This CDR3 is 15 amino acids long. CDR3: CASSGPQGGTGELFF. The DNA for the CDR3 is TGTGCCAGCAGCGGCCCACAGGGGGGGACCGGGGAGCTGTTTTTT.

About this clone itself: A far larger clone is just one base off, so this is likely a read error. The rearrangement joins TRBV7-9 to TRBJ2-3; D remains ambiguous. Looked up from germline, CDR1 is SEHNR and CDR2 is FQNEAQ (reference sequence). V was pared by 1 base and J by 0 bases, with 2 bases between. The CDR3 is made up of 13 amino acids. CDR3 sequence reads: CASSLGSTDTQYF. Written as DNA, the CDR3 is TGTGCCAGCAGCTTAGGGAGCACAGATACGCAGTATTTT.

The rearrangement joins TRBV4-3 to TRBJ2-3; 7 nucleotides align to TRBD2. Germline-derived CDR1 and CDR2 are LGHNA and YSLEER. With 1 base clipped from V and 1 base from J, the junction kept 5 bases outside the gene matches. CDR3 length equals 16 residues. CDR3 sequence: CASSQASSGGTDTQYF. The CDR3 DNA follows: TGCGCCAGCAGCCAAGCATCCAGCGGGGGCACAGATACGCAGTATTTT.

J is TRBJ2-7 and V is TRBV6-1; 13 bases agree with TRBD2. Losses at the gene ends were 4 bases for V and 0 bases for J; bases not matched to a gene: 3. The germline V gene encodes CDR1 MNHNS and CDR2 SASEGT. This CDR3 has 16 residues. CDR3 protein: CASSARTSGSSYEQYF. For the CDR3, the DNA is TGTGCCAGCAGTGCTCGGACTAGCGGGAGCTCCTACGAGCAGTACTTC.

The V call is TRBV5-1, the J call TRBJ1-1, with TRBD1 matching over 8 bases. V dropped 3 bases and J dropped 5; count of bases not matched to a gene: 9. Germline values: CDR1 SGHRS, CDR2 YFSETQ. The CDR3 totals 15 residues. CDR3 amino acids: CASSSQGGMETEAFF. For the CDR3, the DNA is TGCGCCAGCAGCTCACAGGGGGGAATGGAGACTGAAGCTTTCTTT.